Detailed here is one TCR beta chain. No antigen is known for it. No per-base quality is available; no much larger clone lies one base away. In the germline V gene, CDR1 corresponds to SGHTA and CDR2 to FQGNSA. Measured from the cysteine to the phenylalanine, the CDR3 is 15 residues long. CDR3 DNA is the only sequence kept; it has 45 bases, read in frame from the first base. Unmatched junction bases come to 7, with V trimmed by 3 bases and J by 4 bases. The data were obtained in a study of T cell repertoires in cytomegalovirus infection (dated by TCRdb to between 2017 and 2020). With regard to the full study: Donor HLA type was relevant to the analysis, as public TCR beta signatures indicated carriage of CMV infection together with the matching HLA type. Here is what the overall study found, with its caveats: Carriers of CMV infection plus the relevant HLA type were discriminated by the cumulative frequency of public TCR beta family members in the study cohort and in an independent roughly 380-donor cohort. The ex vivo response was dominated by HLA-C-restricted CMV-specific TCR beta clonotypes, which also provided the single most frequent clonotype in two of eight donors.

Sequencing was performed on an Illumina HiSeq 1500. TCRdb redid the processing of the public reads, applying fastp at Q25 and MiXCR, and retained in-frame beta chains. Records with the same CDR3 protein are collapsed into one entry carrying the most frequent genes and DNA. The sample data list approximately 630,000 distinct CDR3 sequences, and approximately 24% of these were observed just once. 6.5% to 10% of the sample comes from the top ten. This clonotype originated in a human donor in good health (CMV status not recorded). Some clones in this sample may be carry-over from other donors' samples. Sequences were obtained from CD8+ T cells from PBMCs. The chain joins TRBV7-2 to TRBJ2-5; the central 8 bases match TRBD2. The CDR3 region has the sequence CASSFGLAWGETQYF. DNA sequence: TGTGCCAGCAGCTTCGGACTAGCATGGGGAGAGACCCAGTACTTC.